The sequence of this T cell receptor beta chain was determined in a study of regulatory T cells in long-lasting Graves disease. Study-wide points: Shared public clonotypes totalled 2,741 in persistent patients, compared with just under 1,000 in new patients.

Combining iRepertoire HTBI primers with Arm-PCR of CDR3 regions, the authors built TCR beta libraries. Original methodology: The samples yielded roughly 60 TRBV and around 15 TRBJ segments. MiXCR, run by TCRdb on the multiplex PCR reads, gives a single entry per CDR3 protein. TCRdb, not the original authors, processed these V and J calls. Among about 430,000 distinct CDR3 sequences, 15% were seen once, and the ten largest hold roughly 8%. This clonotype has just a few counts. What it binds is unknown. The time point here: newly diagnosed GD, antithyroid drugs for less than 3 months. RNA extracted from PBMCs served as the sequencing template. Enrollment of patients was through an endocrinology department in Xi'an, China. The junction had 8 bases not matched to a gene; V was cut back by 1 base and J by 5 bases. Germline V gene sequence: CDR1 MGHRA, CDR2 YSYEKL. This CDR3 comprises 16 residues. The same sample was also studied in work on T cells in Graves' hyperthyroidism and ophthalmopathy. That study adds: RT-PCR in the first round (using the HTBI primer set) targeted the TCR CDR3.

The receptor was isolated from a middle-aged woman with Graves disease. The sequencing used peripheral blood mononuclear cells (PBMCs), collected at new diagnosis, from a patient treated with antithyroid drugs. This rearrangement joins TRBV4-1 to TRBJ2-5; TRBD2 agrees at 9 bases. The CDR3 nucleotides are TGCGCCAGCAGCCAAGTCGGGGTAGCGGGAGTGGAGACCCAGTACTTC. As protein: CASSQVGVAGVETQYF.